This T cell receptor (beta chain) came from a study of CD8 T cells in Susac syndrome. Random hexamers primed reverse transcription of about 0.5 to 1 ug RNA. Across 54 Vbeta and 13 Jbeta, TCR beta CDR3 was amplified with immunoSEQ multiplex PCR. TCRdb re-analysed the immunoSEQ multiplex PCR reads in MiXCR, keeping a single row per CDR3 protein. The sample shows under 200,000 distinct CDR3 sequences, roughly 95% of them seen only once. TCR beta sequences were obtained from blood CD8+ and CD4+ T cells. Germline values: CDR1 GTSNPN, CDR2 SVGIG (reference sequence). The CDR3 sequence is 13 residues long. V gave up 8 bases and J gave up 12 bases, with 23 bases separating them.

The V call is TRBV30, the J call TRBJ2-1; D may match TRBD1 or TRBD2 (5 bases each). The receptor comes from a human donor with Susac syndrome. Material: CD4+ T cells from PBMCs. CDR3 DNA: TGTGCCCGAGGGCGAGCAGGGTGGGGTGGGCAGTTCTTC. Encoded protein: CARGRAGWGGQFF.